The 27 T cell receptor beta chains below come from one sample, sequenced in a study of T cell responses to AZD1222 COVID-19 vaccine. Profiled with immunoSEQ multiplex PCR; TCRdb holds only in-frame clones, not every one. The table shows over 130,000 clones, with 94% occurring only once. Specimen: peripheral blood, collected on day 0 of AZD1222 vaccination. The receptors were sampled from an adult in good health.

The chain uses TRBV10-3 and TRBJ1-6; D call uncertain. Germline V gene sequence: CDR1 ENHRY, CDR2 SYGVKD. The ends were cut back, 0 bases at V and 5 bases at J, with 11 bases in the middle. The CDR3 sequence is 16 residues long. CDR3 residues: CAISESIGQDNSPLHF. CDR3 sequence (DNA): TGTGCCATCAGTGAGTCTATTGGGCAGGATAATTCACCCCTCCACTTT.

The chain carries TRBV4-1 and TRBJ2-1; maybe TRBD1 (5 bases). There are 13 residues in the CDR3. V was pared by 4 bases and J by 7 bases, with 11 bases between. Looked up from germline, CDR1 is MGHRA and CDR2 is YSYEKL. The CDR3 DNA reads TGCGCCAGCAGCCCCGGTAGGGGAAATGAGCAGTTCTTC. It yields the protein CASSPGRGNEQFF.

This rearrangement joins TRBV19 to TRBJ1-5; 8 bases fit TRBD1. The J segment lost 2 bases and the V segment lost 6 bases, leaving 6 bases of the junction unmatched. Germline V gives CDR1 LNHDA, CDR2 SQIVND (reference sequence). The CDR3 is 15 residues long. The CDR3 sequence: CASSRLDRGNQPQHF. CDR3 coding DNA: TGTGCCAGTAGCCGCCTGGACAGGGGCAATCAGCCCCAGCATTTT.

The V and J genes are TRBV27 and TRBJ2-6; D ambiguous. Trimming stripped 3 bases from V and 0 bases from J, with 15 bases between. CDR3 length equals 18 residues. Germline CDR1 and CDR2: MNHEY and SMNVEV (reference sequence). The CDR3 sequence is CASSFLGFLRSGANVLTF. The CDR3 DNA reads as TGTGCCAGCAGTTTCTTGGGGTTCCTCCGCTCTGGGGCCAACGTCCTGACTTTC.

The chain has TRBV6-5 and TRBJ2-2; the D call may be TRBD1 or TRBD2 (5 bases each). The CDR3 runs 15 residues. The ends were cut back, 4 bases at V and 1 base at J, with 10 bases in the middle. Germline V gene lookup returns CDR1 MNHEY and CDR2 SVGAGI. CDR3 coding DNA: TGTGCCAGCAGTTGGGACGGCCAGAACACCGGGGAGCTGTTTTTT. This translates into CASSWDGQNTGELFF.

V and J are TRBV27 and TRBJ1-3; D may be TRBD1 (5 bases). The CDR3 contains 15 residues. CDR1 is MNHEY and CDR2 is SMNVEV in the germline V gene (reference sequence). Deletions cut 3 bases from V and 8 bases from J, with 17 bases between. The CDR3 nucleotides read TGTGCCAGCAGTTTTCGCGCAGGGTCAGGTTACACCATATATTTT. The encoded protein is CASSFRAGSGYTIYF.

The rearrangement uses TRBV10-3 and TRBJ2-5, with D maybe TRBD2 (7 bases). Looked up from germline, CDR1 is ENHRY and CDR2 is SYGVKD. CDR3 length: 15 amino acids. Trimming pared 6 bases from V and 4 bases from J, leaving 18 bases between. CDR3 bases: TGTGCCATCAGCGCACTAGGGGGGGGTGGAGAGACCCAGTACTTC. Translating it yields CAISALGGGGETQYF.

This sequence joins TRBV20-1 and TRBJ1-2; no reliable D call. This CDR3 has 11 amino acids. The germline V gene has CDR1 DFQATT and CDR2 SNEGSKA (reference sequence). The DNA for the CDR3 is TGCAGGGTTACAAATAACTATGGCTACACCTTC. This encodes CRVTNNYGYTF.

The chain couples TRBV5-1 to TRBJ2-5, with 9 bases identical to TRBD1. CDR3 size: 15 residues. V shed 4 bases and J 0 bases; nucleotides not matched to a gene: 4. Germline lookup yields CDR1 SGHRS and CDR2 YFSETQ. The CDR3 nucleotides are TGCGCCAGCAGCGCCTACAGGGGGCACCAAGAGACCCAGTACTTC. Its protein is CASSAYRGHQETQYF.

V is TRBV29-1 and J is TRBJ1-2; D is undetermined. V dropped 1 base and J dropped 4 bases, with 7 bases sitting between them. From germline, CDR1 is SQVTM and CDR2 ANQGSEA. The CDR3 loop spans 12 amino acids. This chain's CDR3 is CSVEAPGYGYTF. CDR3 coding DNA: TGCAGCGTTGAAGCCCCAGGCTATGGCTACACCTTC.

This clone appeared a single time. The V gene is TRBV28, the J gene TRBJ1-3; TRBD1 matches at 7 bases. Germline V gene data show CDR1 as MDHEN and CDR2 as SYDVKM. This CDR3 is built from 15 residues. The trim removed 5 bases at V and 4 bases at J, leaving 8 bases unmatched. The CDR3 DNA reads as TGTGCCAGCAGTAAATCAGGGGGTTACGGAAACACCATATATTTT. It translates to CASSKSGGYGNTIYF.

The chain has TRBV6-5 and TRBJ1-3; D is ambiguous. The CDR3 runs 15 residues. The germline V gene encodes CDR1 MNHEY and CDR2 SVGAGI. The V gene lost 5 bases and the J gene lost 0 bases, with 11 bases spanning the gap. As DNA, the CDR3 is TGTGCCAGCAGTCCCTTAGGAGTCTCTGGAAACACCATATATTTT. Encoded protein: CASSPLGVSGNTIYF.

The rearrangement links TRBV28 to TRBJ1-4; unclear D gene. The CDR3 consists of 14 residues. CDR1 MDHEN and CDR2 SYDVKM come from the germline V gene. The V and J ends lost 5 bases and 6 bases respectively, with 13 bases between them. The CDR3 reads CASSVAGRYEKLFF. CDR3 coding DNA: TGTGCCAGCAGTGTGGCAGGTCGATATGAAAAACTGTTTTTT.

This chain joins TRBV5-1 and TRBJ1-1; D remains unclear. CDR3 length: 14 residues. Germline V gene lookup returns CDR1 SGHRS and CDR2 YFSETQ. The V and J ends lost 5 bases and 0 bases respectively, with 11 bases between them. The DNA for the CDR3 is TGCGCCAGCAGTCGAACCAGCATGAACACTGAAGCTTTCTTT. Translating it yields CASSRTSMNTEAFF.

V usage is TRBV6-5 and J usage is TRBJ1-6, with 7 bases aligning to TRBD1. Germline V lookup: CDR1 MNHEY, CDR2 SVGAGI. V lost 6 bases to trimming and J lost 7 bases; unmatched junction nucleotides: 9. The CDR3 has 15 amino acids. The CDR3 spells CASRLRDSWNSPLHF. CDR3 nucleotide sequence: TGTGCCAGCAGGCTCCGGGACAGCTGGAATTCACCCCTCCACTTT.

This chain connects TRBV4-3 to TRBJ2-1; no firm D call. The length of the CDR3 is 16 residues. Trimming took off 2 bases at V and 5 bases at J, with 16 bases between the two ends. The germline V gene encodes CDR1 LGHNA and CDR2 YSLEER. The CDR3 DNA is TGCGCCAGCAGCCAATTCAATCTAGGGCAGAACAATGAGCAGTTCTTC. Residues: CASSQFNLGQNNEQFF.

The rearrangement joins TRBV7-2 to TRBJ1-6; D unclear. Trimming took off 1 base at V and 10 bases at J, with 5 bases between the two ends. CDR1 and CDR2 (germline): SGHTA, FQGNSA. The CDR3 spans 12 residues. The CDR3 nucleotides are TGTGCCAGCAGCTTAGAGAGGTCACCCCTCCACTTT. Translating gives CASSLERSPLHF.

The rearrangement uses TRBV3-1 (or the pseudogene TRBV3-2) and TRBJ2-7; D is uncertain. In germline, CDR1 is LGHDT, CDR2 YNNKEL (reference sequence). With 0 bases removed from V and 0 bases from J, the gap between germline ends came to 9 bases. This CDR3 region has 15 residues. CDR3 loop: CASSQDFGSSYEQYV. The CDR3 nucleotides read TGTGCCAGCAGCCAAGATTTCGGAAGCTCCTACGAGCAGTACGTC.

The sample holds a few counts of this clone. The chain links TRBV5-6 to TRBJ1-4; possibly TRBD1 for D (5 bases). Germline assignment: CDR1 SGHDT and CDR2 YYEEEE. The CDR3 loop spans 13 amino acids. V dropped 4 bases and J dropped 7 bases, with 11 bases sitting between them. The CDR3 nucleotides read TGTGCCAGCAGCGGGGACGAGGGTGAAAAACTGTTTTTT. Its translation is CASSGDEGEKLFF.

This CDR3 is CASSPRYGITEAFF. Here the CDR3 DNA reads TGTGCCAGCAGCCCCAGATATGGGATCACTGAAGCTTTCTTT. The V gene is TRBV7-2, the J gene TRBJ1-1; D call uncertain. Germline V lookup: CDR1 SGHTA, CDR2 FQGNSA. This CDR3 region has 14 residues. V gave up 5 bases and J gave up 4 bases, with 14 bases separating them.

The chain links TRBV5-6 to TRBJ1-5; D possibly corresponds to TRBD1 (5 bases). Trimming shortened V by 4 bases and J by 10 bases, and 12 bases separated the two germline ends. CDR3 length: 12 amino acids. Germline assignment: CDR1 SGHDT and CDR2 YYEEEE. The CDR3 sequence is CASSTAGTPQHF. CDR3 bases: TGTGCCAGCAGCACCGCAGGGACTCCCCAGCATTTT. Combining the CDR3 with reference TRBV5-6 and TRBJ1-5 gives the whole variable domain DAGVTQSPTHLIKTRGQQVTLRCSPKSGHDTVSWYQQALGQGPQFIFQYYEEEERQRGNFPDRFSGHQFPNYSSELNVNALLLGDSALYLCASSTAGTPQHFGDGTRLSIL.

V gene TRBV4-1 combines with J gene TRBJ1-2; D uncertain. The ends were cut back, 5 bases at V and 4 bases at J, with 20 bases in the middle. This CDR3 spans 16 amino acids. The germline gives CDR1 MGHRA, CDR2 YSYEKL. CDR3 residues: CASSSLWGSGSYGYTF. The CDR3 DNA reads TGCGCCAGCAGCTCATTGTGGGGATCGGGAAGCTATGGCTACACCTTC.

The J gene is TRBJ1-5, the V gene TRBV6-6, with a tentative D call TRBD1 (5 bases). Trimming removed 6 bases from V and 2 bases from J, with 11 bases in between. CDR1 and CDR2 (germline): MNHNY, SVGAGI (reference sequence). The CDR3 loop spans 14 amino acids. DNA of the CDR3: TGTGCCAGCAGCCCTTCGACAGGCAATCAGCCCCAGCATTTT. Translation gives CASSPSTGNQPQHF.

This clone appeared once. Other DNA sequences in the sample encode the same CDR3. The rearrangement uses TRBV19 and TRBJ1-1; TRBD1 might be the D (5 bases). The V gene's germline CDR1 is LNHDA and CDR2 SQIVND (reference sequence). The CDR3 sequence is 11 residues long. V lost 5 bases and J 5 bases, leaving 6 bases between the germline ends. The CDR3 coding sequence is TGTGCCAGTAGTGGGGGGACTGAAGCTTTCTTT. Translating gives CASSGGTEAFF.

The V gene is TRBV4-3, the J gene TRBJ2-2; TRBD2 aligns across 8 bases. Germline V CDR1 and CDR2: LGHNA, YSLEER. V trimming: 4 bases; J trimming: 0 bases; junction bases outside the gene matches: 10. This CDR3 is built from 18 residues. This CDR3 reads CASSPKPPGGTNTGELFF. The CDR3, as DNA: TGCGCCAGCAGCCCCAAACCTCCGGGAGGGACGAACACCGGGGAGCTGTTTTTT.

This clone was detected only once. J is TRBJ1-2 and V is TRBV28, with D maybe TRBD1 (5 bases). The V end lost 4 bases, the J end lost 5 bases, and 14 bases lay between the germline ends. Germline V gene sequence: CDR1 MDHEN, CDR2 SYDVKM. The CDR3 consists of 14 residues. The CDR3 protein is CASSSPGPWYGYTF. The CDR3 coding sequence is TGTGCCAGCAGTTCCCCAGGGCCATGGTATGGCTACACCTTC.

J is TRBJ2-1 and V is TRBV3-1 (or the pseudogene TRBV3-2), with D tentatively TRBD2 (5 bases). Between the trimmed V and J ends, which lost 0 bases and 12 bases, there was a span of 9 bases. The CDR3 covers 12 residues. Germline CDR1 reads LGHDT; CDR2 reads YNNKEL (reference sequence). The CDR3 DNA follows: TGTGCCAGCAGCCAAGAGAGCCGGGGGCAGTTCTTC. It specifies CASSQESRGQFF.